The source of this T cell receptor (beta chain) is a study of post-analysis software for immune sequencing data (dated by TCRdb to the mid-2010s). For the study in its entirety: Relapsing-remitting, secondary progressive and progressive-relapsing multiple sclerosis were recorded as disease courses, and subtype annotation was lacking for some patients. The patient repertoires were set against around ten previously published healthy control repertoires from donors whose ages ranged from roughly 6 to 27 years. A subset of samples was prepared in parallel using single-end sample barcoding, then pooled and co-amplified after Illumina adapter ligation.

Broader findings and caveats from the paper: Significantly lower normalized Chao1 diversity was found in multiple sclerosis patients than in controls, suggesting substantial peripheral T-cell clonal expansion. The multiple sclerosis patient group was slightly younger than the control group. Patients showed significantly higher frequencies than controls for several TRBV segments, among them TRBV5-6, TRBV5-1 and TRBV20-1. Direct clustering with F measure revealed strong co-clustering of samples prepared in the same batch, which led to a batch-effect correction.

To demonstrate the VDJtools post-analysis software, the study profiled TCR beta repertoires from the peripheral blood of about 13 young patients with multiple sclerosis. The multiple sclerosis patients were children and adolescents between roughly 6 and 17 years of age. V lost 5 bases and J lost 0 bases; the stretch between them is 9 bases long. The germline V gene sets CDR1 to MGHDK and CDR2 to SYGVNS. Counted from cysteine to phenylalanine, this CDR3 has 14 amino acids. Left in the record is the CDR3 DNA by itself, 42 bases read in frame from the first base. As concerns this clonotype: What this receptor recognizes is not known. Nothing much larger sits one base from this clone, and base qualities are not available.

The library relied on PCR. This sample was sequenced with an Illumina HiSeq 2500. To reduce PCR and sequencing biases, unique molecular identifiers were built into the TCR beta cDNA libraries. Some 500,000 cDNA molecules were obtained per 1 to 10 million input T cells, so each molecule approximated one T cell. Patient libraries were prepared and sequenced with the same protocol used for the earlier healthy control dataset. Within a given batch, samples were prepared together, multiplexed and sequenced on the same HiSeq lane. The authors' pipeline ran thus. Raw barcoded reads were processed with MIGEC, and single-read molecular identifier groups were discarded before consensus assembly and CDR3 extraction. VDJtools was used for post-analysis of the clonotype tables, and diversity was normalized by down-sampling every dataset to the size of the smallest sample. Repertoire overlap clustering matched CDR3 amino acid but not nucleotide sequences to correct batch-related cross-sample contamination. TCRdb's own reprocessing of the public reads used fastp at Q25 and MiXCR and kept productive beta chains. Rows matching on CDR3 protein sequence are summarized as one entry with the most common DNA and genes. These V and J calls originate from TCRdb's pipeline instead of the authors' own analysis. In this sample the table shows some 890,000 distinct CDR3 sequences, approximately 50% of which occur a single time. The ten top clones hold approximately 4.5% of the sample.

The material sequenced was blood. The chain uses TRBV25-1 and TRBJ2-3; possibly the D gene is TRBD2, per 5 matching bases. This sequence originates from a girl aged 10-17 years with multiple sclerosis. The DNA reads as follows: TGTGCCAGCAGTTGGCGGACTAGCACAGATACGCAGTATTTT. This is translated as CASSWRTSTDTQYF.